This T cell receptor beta chain was identified in a study of blood T cell repertoires in COVID-19. Sequencing used immunoSEQ multiplex PCR; TCRdb keeps in-frame clones, though not all of them. This sample yields more than 150,000 clones, of which 85% to 90% are seen a single time; less than 25% belongs to the top ten. The V gene's germline CDR1 is MNHNY and CDR2 SVGAGI (reference sequence). Trimming removed 5 bases from V and 8 bases from J; junction bases left unmatched: 9. CDR3 size: 15 residues. Sequencing used peripheral blood. This chain uses TRBV6-6 with TRBJ1-4, with 9 bases lining up with TRBD1. The sequence derives from a man between 65 and 85 years old with active or convalescent COVID-19. The CDR3 is CASSTRDRENEKLFF. The CDR3, as DNA: TGTGCCAGCAGTACCCGGGACAGGGAAAACGAAAAACTGTTTTTT.